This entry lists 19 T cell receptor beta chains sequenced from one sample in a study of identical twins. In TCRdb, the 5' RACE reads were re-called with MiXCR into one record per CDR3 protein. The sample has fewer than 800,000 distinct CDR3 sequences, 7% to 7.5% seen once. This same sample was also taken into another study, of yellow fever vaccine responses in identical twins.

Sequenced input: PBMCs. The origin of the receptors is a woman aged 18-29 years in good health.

CDR3 amino acids: CASSSDRGGTQETQYF. CDR3 bases: TGTGCCAGCAGCTCGGACAGGGGGGGCACACAAGAGACCCAGTACTTC. The rearrangement links TRBV5-5 to TRBJ2-5; TRBD1 matches 10 bases. V lost 3 bases, J lost 2 bases, and 7 bases stayed unmatched. The CDR3 extends over 16 amino acids. The germline V gene has CDR1 SGHKS and CDR2 YYEKEE (reference sequence).

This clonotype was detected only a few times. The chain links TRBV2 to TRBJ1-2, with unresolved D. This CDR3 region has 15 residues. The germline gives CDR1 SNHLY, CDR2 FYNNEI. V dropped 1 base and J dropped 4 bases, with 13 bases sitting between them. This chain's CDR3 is CASSEVPGPFYGYTF. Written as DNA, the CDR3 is TGTGCCAGCAGTGAAGTGCCAGGTCCCTTCTATGGCTACACCTTC.

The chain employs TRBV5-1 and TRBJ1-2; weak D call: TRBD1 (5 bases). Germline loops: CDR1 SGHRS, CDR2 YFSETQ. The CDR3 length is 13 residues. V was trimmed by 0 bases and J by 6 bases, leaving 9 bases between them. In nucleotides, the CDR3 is TGCGCCAGCAGCTTGGGCCGAGGGGATGGCTACACCTTC. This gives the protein CASSLGRGDGYTF.

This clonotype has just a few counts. The CDR3 DNA reads TGTGCTAGTGGTCCCCCCAGACAGGGGGTGAACACTGAAGCTTTCTTT. Its protein product is CASGPPRQGVNTEAFF. The chain couples TRBV12-5 to TRBJ1-1; 9 bases are shared with TRBD1. This CDR3 region has 16 residues. J lost 0 bases, V lost 5 bases, and 7 bases had no gene match. Germline CDR1 LGHNT, CDR2 FRNRAP.

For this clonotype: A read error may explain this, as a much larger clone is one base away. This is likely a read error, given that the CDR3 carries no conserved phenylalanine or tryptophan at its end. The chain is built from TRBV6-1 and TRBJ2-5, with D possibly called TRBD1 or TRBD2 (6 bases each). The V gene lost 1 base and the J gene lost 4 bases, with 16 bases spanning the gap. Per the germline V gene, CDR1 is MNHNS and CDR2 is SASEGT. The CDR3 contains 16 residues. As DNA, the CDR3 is TGTGCCAGCAGTGAAGTTGGTGGTCCGGGGGCAGAGACCCAGTACTAC. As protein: CASSEVGGPGAETQYY.

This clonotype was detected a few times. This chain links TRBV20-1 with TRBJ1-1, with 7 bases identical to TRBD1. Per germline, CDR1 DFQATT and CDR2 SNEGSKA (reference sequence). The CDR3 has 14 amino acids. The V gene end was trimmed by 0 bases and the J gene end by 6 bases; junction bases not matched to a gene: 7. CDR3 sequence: CSARDPGGGSEAFF. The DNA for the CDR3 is TGCAGTGCTAGAGACCCAGGGGGTGGGTCTGAAGCTTTCTTT.

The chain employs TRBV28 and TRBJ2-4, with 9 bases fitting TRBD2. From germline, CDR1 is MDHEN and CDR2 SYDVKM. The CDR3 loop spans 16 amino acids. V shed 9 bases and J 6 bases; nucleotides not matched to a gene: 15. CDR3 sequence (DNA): TGTGCCAGTTCTCCACTGGTAGCGGGAGTGGGAAACATTCAGTACTTC. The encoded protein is CASSPLVAGVGNIQYF.

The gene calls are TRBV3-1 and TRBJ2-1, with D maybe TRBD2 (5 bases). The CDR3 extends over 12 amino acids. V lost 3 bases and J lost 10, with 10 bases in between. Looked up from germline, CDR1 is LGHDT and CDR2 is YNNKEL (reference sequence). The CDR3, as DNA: TGTGCCAGCAGCCACACGACGGGGGAGCAGTTCTTC. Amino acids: CASSHTTGEQFF.

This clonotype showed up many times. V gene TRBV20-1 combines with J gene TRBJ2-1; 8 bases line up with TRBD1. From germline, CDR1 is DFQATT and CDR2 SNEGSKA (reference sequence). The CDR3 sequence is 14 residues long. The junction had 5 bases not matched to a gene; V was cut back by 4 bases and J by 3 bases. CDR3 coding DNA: TGCAGTGCTACCGGGACAGGTGACTACAATGAGCAGTTCTTC. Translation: CSATGTGDYNEQFF.

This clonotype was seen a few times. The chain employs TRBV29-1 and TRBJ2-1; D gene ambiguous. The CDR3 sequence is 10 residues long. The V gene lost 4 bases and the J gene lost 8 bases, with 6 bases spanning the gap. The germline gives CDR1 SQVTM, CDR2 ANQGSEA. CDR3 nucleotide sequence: TGCAGCGTTGTTAGTCATGAGCAGTTCTTC. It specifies CSVVSHEQFF.

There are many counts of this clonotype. The DNA for the CDR3 is TGTGCCAGCAGTTTTGGGGCCGGGGGGGAGACCCAGTACTTC. This codes for CASSFGAGGETQYF. The gene calls are TRBV12-3 or TRBV12-4 and TRBJ2-5; 7 nucleotides agree with TRBD2. This CDR3 comprises 14 residues. Trimming at V came to 3 bases and at J to 5 bases, leaving 6 bases not matched to a gene.

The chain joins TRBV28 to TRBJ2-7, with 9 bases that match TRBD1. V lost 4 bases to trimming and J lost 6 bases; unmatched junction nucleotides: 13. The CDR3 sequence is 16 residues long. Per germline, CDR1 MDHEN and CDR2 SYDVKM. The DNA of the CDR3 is TGTGCCAGCAGTTCGACTGACAGGGGGGACGCGAGCGAGCAGTACGTC. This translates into CASSSTDRGDASEQYV.

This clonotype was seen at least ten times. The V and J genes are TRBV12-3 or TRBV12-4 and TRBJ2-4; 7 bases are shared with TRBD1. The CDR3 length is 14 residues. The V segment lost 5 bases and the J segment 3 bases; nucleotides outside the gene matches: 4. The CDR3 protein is CASSAGTVKNIQYF. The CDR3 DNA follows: TGTGCCAGCAGTGCCGGGACAGTCAAAAACATTCAGTACTTC.

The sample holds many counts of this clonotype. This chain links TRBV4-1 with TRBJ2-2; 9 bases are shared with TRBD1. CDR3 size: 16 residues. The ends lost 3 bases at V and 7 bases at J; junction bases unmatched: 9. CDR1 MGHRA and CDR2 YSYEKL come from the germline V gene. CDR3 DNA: TGCGCCAGCAGCCATCCCGGGACAGGGTCGAGCGGGGAGCTGTTTTTT. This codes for CASSHPGTGSSGELFF.

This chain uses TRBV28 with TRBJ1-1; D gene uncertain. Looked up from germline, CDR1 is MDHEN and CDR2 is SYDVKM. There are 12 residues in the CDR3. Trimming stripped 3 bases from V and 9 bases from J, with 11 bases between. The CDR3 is CASSLARFKAFF. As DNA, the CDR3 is TGTGCCAGCAGTTTGGCCAGGTTTAAAGCTTTCTTT.

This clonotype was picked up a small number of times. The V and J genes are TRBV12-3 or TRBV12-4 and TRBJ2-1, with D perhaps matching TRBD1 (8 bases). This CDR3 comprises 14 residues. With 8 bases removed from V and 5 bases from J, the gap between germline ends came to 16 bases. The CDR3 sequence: CASALTGGDNEQFF. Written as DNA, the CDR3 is TGTGCCAGCGCCCTTACAGGGGGGGACAATGAGCAGTTCTTC.

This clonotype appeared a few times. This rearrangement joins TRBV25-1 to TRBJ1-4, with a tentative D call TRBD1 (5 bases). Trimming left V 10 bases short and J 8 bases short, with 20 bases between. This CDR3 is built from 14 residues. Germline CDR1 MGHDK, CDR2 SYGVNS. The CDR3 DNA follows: TGTGCCACCAAGAGGTTAGGGAGGGACGAAAAACTGTTTTTT. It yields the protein CATKRLGRDEKLFF.

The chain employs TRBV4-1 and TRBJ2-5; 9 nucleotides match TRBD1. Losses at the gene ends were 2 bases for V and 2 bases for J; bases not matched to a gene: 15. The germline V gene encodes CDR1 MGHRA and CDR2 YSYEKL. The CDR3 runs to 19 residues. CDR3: CASSQPGQGLRGTQETQYF. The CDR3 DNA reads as TGCGCCAGCAGCCAACCGGGACAGGGCTTGAGAGGGACACAAGAGACCCAGTACTTC.

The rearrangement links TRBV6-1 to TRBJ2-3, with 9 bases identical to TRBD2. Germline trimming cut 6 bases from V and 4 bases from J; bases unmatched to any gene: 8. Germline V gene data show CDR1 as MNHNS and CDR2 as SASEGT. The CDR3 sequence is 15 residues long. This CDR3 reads CASSPPASGADTQYF. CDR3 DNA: TGTGCCAGCAGCCCGCCTGCTAGCGGGGCAGATACGCAGTATTTT.